This record covers a single TCR beta chain. The antigen remains unidentified. Produced via immunoSEQ multiplex PCR; TCRdb's table is partial and in-frame only. Altogether about 130,000 clones are present, about nine tenths being singletons, with the ten largest covering 1.1%. Germline-derived CDR1 and CDR2 are LNHDA and SQIVND (reference sequence). The junction had 4 bases not matched to a gene; V was cut back by 3 bases and J by 3 bases. The CDR3 runs to 15 residues. This sample was taken from a study of OX40 agonist ivuxolimab in advanced cancers. Whole-study findings and limits: Compared with CD4+, CD8+ T cells on average had more expanded clones.

The input for sequencing was CD4+ or CD8+ T cells sorted from blood, taken in a trial of the OX40 agonist ivuxolimab. V usage is TRBV19 and J usage is TRBJ2-1, with 8 nucleotides matching TRBD2. This receptor was identified in an adult with an advanced solid tumor such as melanoma, head and neck, liver or kidney cancer. CDR3 amino acids: CASSIPSGGYNEQFF. CDR3 sequence (DNA): TGTGCCAGTAGTATTCCCAGCGGGGGCTACAATGAGCAGTTCTTC.